The source of this T cell receptor (beta chain) is a study of blood T cell repertoires in COVID-19 (TCRdb year 2020). Study-wide context: Samples covering the acute and convalescent phases of COVID-19 were provided by collaborators in the United States, Italy and Spain. The material from the prospective study consisted of cDNA or gDNA derived from T cells, B-cell-depleted T cells, or PBMCs. The dataset comprised deeply sampled blood TCRbeta repertoires from subjects exposed to, actively infected with, or recovered from COVID-19. The repertoires were made available in a free public database intended to serve as a resource for research on the immune response to SARS-CoV-2. The samples were drawn from two sources: the first 160 participants of the ongoing ImmuneRACE study, and 1,000 to 1,500 subjects contributed by 6 global collaborators. A de-identified subject ID, COVID-19 status, age in years and sex were almost always included in the sample metadata. HLA class I and class II types, where available, came from metadata supplied by the sample provider rather than from assay-based typing. The full study reports these points: The quantity of clinical and demographic metadata differed by source and by participant and was supplied without curation.

TCRbeta CDR3 regions were amplified from genomic DNA using the immunoSEQ Assay, a bias-controlled multiplex PCR. Under the source paper's analysis protocol: The number of nucleated cells in each sample was estimated from the amplification of reference gene primers within the assay. To quantify the absolute abundance of each unique TCRbeta CDR3 rearrangement, sequence reads were collapsed and filtered. For each sample, productive Simpson clonality was calculated as the square root of Simpson's diversity index over productive rearrangements. Here the immuneACCESS table is served through TCRdb, limited to in-frame sequences with V and J called. Missing clones are a known gap in these copies; in checked studies unresolved V genes cover under half, and the rest lacks a known reason. V and J calls plus clone size are reproduced from that table; the DNA served to infer D and trimming. Here the sample has hundreds of thousands of clones; 83% occur a single time. In total, the top ten clones hold approximately 4.8% of the sample.

The junction carries 17 bases between V and J, which are trimmed by 6 bases and 5 bases respectively. From the cysteine up to the phenylalanine, the CDR3 has a length of 15 residues. Left in the record is the CDR3 DNA by itself, 45 bases read in frame from the first base. CDR1 and CDR2, per the germline V gene (reference sequence), are LNHDA and SQIVND. Comment on this clone: The clone's antigen remains unknown. No quality values exist for individual bases; no much larger clone is one base distant.

In the prospective study, participants were about 18 to 95 years old, resided in under 30 geographic areas of the United States, and were enrolled through a virtual design. To assign participants to cohorts, the prospective study relied on clinical history that participants themselves reported in a screening survey and a study questionnaire. Exposed participants were defined as having been in contact with someone with a PCR-confirmed or clinician-diagnosed COVID-19 case within 2 weeks of study entry. Each participant in the prospective study had whole blood, serum and a nasopharyngeal or oropharyngeal swab collected by mobile phlebotomists. Prospective study participants could optionally give additional blood draws and questionnaires over an approximately 2-month period. Before DNA extraction, prospective study blood samples were shipped either frozen or at room temperature.

The sequence joins TRBV19 to TRBJ1-5, with the identity of the D gene unclear. Sequencing was done on a sample of PBMCs or T cells enriched from blood (not recorded which). The origin of this receptor is a woman aged 50 to 65 who had been exposed to COVID-19. The DNA sequence is given as TGTGCCAGTAGCTCTGGGTCGAGTGGGCATCAGCCCCAGCATTTT. Protein translation: CASSSGSSGHQPQHF.